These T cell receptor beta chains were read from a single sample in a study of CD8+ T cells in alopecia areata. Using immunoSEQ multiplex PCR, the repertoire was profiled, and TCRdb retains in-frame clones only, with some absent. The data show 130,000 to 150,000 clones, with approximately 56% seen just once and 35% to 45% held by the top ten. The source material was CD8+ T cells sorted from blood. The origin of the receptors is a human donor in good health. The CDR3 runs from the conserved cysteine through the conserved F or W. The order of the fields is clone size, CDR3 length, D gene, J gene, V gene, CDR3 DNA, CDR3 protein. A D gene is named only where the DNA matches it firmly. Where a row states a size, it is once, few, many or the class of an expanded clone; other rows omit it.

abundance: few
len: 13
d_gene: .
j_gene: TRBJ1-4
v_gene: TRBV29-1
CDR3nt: TGCAGCGCCGCCGGGGGGTCTAGTGAAAAACTGTTTTTT
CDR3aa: CSAAGGSSEKLFF

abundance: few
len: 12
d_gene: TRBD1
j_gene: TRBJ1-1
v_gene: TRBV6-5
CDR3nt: TGTGCCAGCAGTCCGACAGGGGATGAAGCTTTCTTT
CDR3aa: CASSPTGDEAFF

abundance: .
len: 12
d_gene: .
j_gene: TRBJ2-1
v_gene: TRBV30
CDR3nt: TGTGCCTTGTCGACTAGTTTGTATGAGCAGTTCTTC
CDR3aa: CALSTSLYEQFF

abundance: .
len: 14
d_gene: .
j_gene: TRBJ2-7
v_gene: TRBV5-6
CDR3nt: TGTGCCAGCAGCCGTGGCGGGAAGGCCTACGAGCAGTACTTC
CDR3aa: CASSRGGKAYEQYF

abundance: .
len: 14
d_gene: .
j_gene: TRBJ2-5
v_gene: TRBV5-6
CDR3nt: TGTGCCAGCAGCTTTCCGACGGAAGAAGAGACCCAGTACTTC
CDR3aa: CASSFPTEEETQYF

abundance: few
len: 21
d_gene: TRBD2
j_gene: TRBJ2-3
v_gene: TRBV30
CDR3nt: TGTGCCTGGAGCCTCTGGCGGGAGATAGCTCCGGTCGTCACACACACAGATACGCAGTATTTT
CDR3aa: CAWSLWREIAPVVTHTDTQYF

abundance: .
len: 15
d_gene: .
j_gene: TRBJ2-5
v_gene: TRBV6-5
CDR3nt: TGTGCCAGCAGTTACTCCCACGGACAAGAAGAGACCCAGTACTTC
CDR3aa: CASSYSHGQEETQYF

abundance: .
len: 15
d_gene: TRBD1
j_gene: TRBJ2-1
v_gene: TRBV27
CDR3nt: TGTGCCAGCAGTTCGACAGGGGGCTCGGAGCATGAGCAGTTCTTC
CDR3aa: CASSSTGGSEHEQFF

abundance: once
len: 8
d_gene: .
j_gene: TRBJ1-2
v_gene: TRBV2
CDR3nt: TGTGCCAGCTTGCCCTACACCTTC
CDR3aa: CASLPYTF

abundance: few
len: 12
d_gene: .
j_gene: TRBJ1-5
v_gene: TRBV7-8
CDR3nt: TGTGCCAGCAGCCCCTCCTATCAGCCCCAGCATTTT
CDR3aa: CASSPSYQPQHF

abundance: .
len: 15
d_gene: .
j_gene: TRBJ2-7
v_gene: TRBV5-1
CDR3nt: TGCGCCAGCAGCCATCCTGGGGCAGGTACCTACGAGCAGTACTTC
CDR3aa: CASSHPGAGTYEQYF

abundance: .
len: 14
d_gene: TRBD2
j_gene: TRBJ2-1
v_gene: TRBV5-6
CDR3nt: TGTGCCAGCAGCTTGGCGCGGACTAGCGTTGAGCAGTTCTTC
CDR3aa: CASSLARTSVEQFF

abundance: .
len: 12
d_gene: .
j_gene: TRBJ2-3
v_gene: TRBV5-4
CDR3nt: TGTGCCAGCAGCTCCAGAGCAGATACGCAGTATTTT
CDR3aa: CASSSRADTQYF

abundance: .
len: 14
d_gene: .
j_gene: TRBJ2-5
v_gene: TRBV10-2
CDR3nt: TGCGCCAGCAGTCGCGTCCTAGCTAGGGAGACCCAGTACTTC
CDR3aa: CASSRVLARETQYF

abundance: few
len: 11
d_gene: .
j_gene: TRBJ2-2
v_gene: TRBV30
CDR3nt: TGTGCCTGGTCAGGTGGCGGGGAGCTGTTTTTT
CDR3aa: CAWSGGGELFF

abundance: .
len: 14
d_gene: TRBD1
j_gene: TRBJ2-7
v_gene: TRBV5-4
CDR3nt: TGTGCCAGCAGCTTGACGACGACAGGGGATGAGCAGTACTTC
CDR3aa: CASSLTTTGDEQYF

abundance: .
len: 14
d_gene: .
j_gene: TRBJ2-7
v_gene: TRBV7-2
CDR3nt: TGTGCCAGCAGACAGGACTACCACTCCTACGAGCAGTACTTC
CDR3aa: CASRQDYHSYEQYF

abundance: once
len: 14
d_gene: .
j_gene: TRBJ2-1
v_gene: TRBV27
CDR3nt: TGTGCCAGCAGCTCCGGACAGACCTACAATGAGCAGTTCTTC
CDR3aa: CASSSGQTYNEQFF

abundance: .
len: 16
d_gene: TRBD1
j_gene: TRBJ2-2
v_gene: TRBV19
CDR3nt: TGTGCCAGTAGTCCGGGACAGGGGATAGACACCGGGGAGCTGTTTTTT
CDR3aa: CASSPGQGIDTGELFF

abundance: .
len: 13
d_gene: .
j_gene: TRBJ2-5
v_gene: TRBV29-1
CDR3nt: TGCAGCGTTCCTATTAATAGCCGAGAGACCCAGTACTTC
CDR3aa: CSVPINSRETQYF

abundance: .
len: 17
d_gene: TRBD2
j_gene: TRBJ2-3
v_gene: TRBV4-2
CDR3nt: TGTGCCAGCAGCCCTACTCGCCTAGCGGAGTTCACAGATACGCAGTATTTT
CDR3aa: CASSPTRLAEFTDTQYF

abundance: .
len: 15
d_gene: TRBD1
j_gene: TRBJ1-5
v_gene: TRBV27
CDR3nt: TGTGCCAGCAGTCCGGACAGGGGCTTCAATCAGCCCCAGCATTTT
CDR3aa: CASSPDRGFNQPQHF

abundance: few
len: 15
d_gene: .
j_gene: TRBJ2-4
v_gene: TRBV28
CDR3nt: TGTGCCAGCAGCGGCCGAGGTGGAGCCAAAAACATTCAGTACTTC
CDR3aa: CASSGRGGAKNIQYF

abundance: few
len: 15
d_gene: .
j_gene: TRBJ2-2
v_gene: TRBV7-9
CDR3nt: TGTGCCAGCAGCGACCCGATGGCGGGGTTAGGGGAGCTGTTTTTT
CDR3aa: CASSDPMAGLGELFF

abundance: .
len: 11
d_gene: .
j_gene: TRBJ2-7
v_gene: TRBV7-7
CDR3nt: TGTGCTAGCAGTCGTATAGAGGAGCAGTACTTC
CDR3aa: CASSRIEEQYF

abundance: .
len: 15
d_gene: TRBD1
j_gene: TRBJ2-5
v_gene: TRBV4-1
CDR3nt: TGCGCCAGCAGCCAACGACAGGGCACGGGGGAGACCCAGTACTTC
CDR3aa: CASSQRQGTGETQYF

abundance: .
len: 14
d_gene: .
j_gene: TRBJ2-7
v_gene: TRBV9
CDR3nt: TGTGCCAGCAGCGTAGCTAGTGGGAGCTACGAGCAGTACTTC
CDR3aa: CASSVASGSYEQYF

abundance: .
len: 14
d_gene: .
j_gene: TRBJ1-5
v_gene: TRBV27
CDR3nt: TGTGCCAGCAGTTTATTCGACGGGGATCAGCCCCAGCATTTT
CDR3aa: CASSLFDGDQPQHF

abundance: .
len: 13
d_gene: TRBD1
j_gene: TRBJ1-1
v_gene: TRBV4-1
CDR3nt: TGCGCCAGCAGCCAAGGGGACAGTACTGAAGCTTTCTTT
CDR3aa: CASSQGDSTEAFF

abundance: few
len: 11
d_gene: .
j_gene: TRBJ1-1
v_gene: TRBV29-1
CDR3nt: TGCAGCGTAGCCCGGGACAAGGAAGCTTTCTTT
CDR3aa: CSVARDKEAFF

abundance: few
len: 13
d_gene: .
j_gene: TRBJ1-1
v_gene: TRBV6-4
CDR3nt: TGTGCCAGCAGTGACGAGATGAACACTGAAGCTTTCTTT
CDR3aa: CASSDEMNTEAFF

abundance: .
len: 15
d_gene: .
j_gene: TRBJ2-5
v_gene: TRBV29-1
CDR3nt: TGCAGCGTTGAAGAGCAACCCGGGGCCCCAGAGACCCAGTACTTC
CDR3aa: CSVEEQPGAPETQYF

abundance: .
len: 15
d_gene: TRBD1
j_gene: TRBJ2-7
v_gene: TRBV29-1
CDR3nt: TGCAGCGTTGAAAGTCGGGGGACAGGGGCCCGAGAGCAGTACTTC
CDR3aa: CSVESRGTGAREQYF

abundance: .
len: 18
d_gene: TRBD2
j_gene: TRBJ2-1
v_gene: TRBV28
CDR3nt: TGTGCCAGCAGCACCCGGACTAGCGGGAGGGCCGACTACAATGAGCAGTTCTTC
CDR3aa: CASSTRTSGRADYNEQFF

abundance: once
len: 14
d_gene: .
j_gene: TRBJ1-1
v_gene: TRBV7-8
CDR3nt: TGTGCCAGCAGCTTAGAGGGTGTGAACACTGAAGCTTTCTTT
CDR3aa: CASSLEGVNTEAFF

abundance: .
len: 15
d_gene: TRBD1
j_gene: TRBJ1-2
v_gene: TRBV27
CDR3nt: TGTGCCAGCAGTTCAGGACAGGGGGCTAACTATGGCTACACCTTC
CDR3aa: CASSSGQGANYGYTF

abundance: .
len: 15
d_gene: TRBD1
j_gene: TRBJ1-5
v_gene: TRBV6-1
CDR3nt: TGTGCCAGCAGTCAATACAGGGGGCACAGTCAGCCCCAGCATTTT
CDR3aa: CASSQYRGHSQPQHF

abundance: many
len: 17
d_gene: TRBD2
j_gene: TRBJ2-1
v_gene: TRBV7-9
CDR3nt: TGTGCCAGCAGCTTCAAACCGGGACTAGCGGGGGACAATGAGCAGTTCTTC
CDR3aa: CASSFKPGLAGDNEQFF

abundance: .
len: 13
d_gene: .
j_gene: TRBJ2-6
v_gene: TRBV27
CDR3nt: TGTGCCAGCCAGACGGCTGGGGCCAACGTCCTGACTTTC
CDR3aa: CASQTAGANVLTF

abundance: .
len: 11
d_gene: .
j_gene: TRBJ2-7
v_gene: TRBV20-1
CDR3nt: TGCAGTGCCCTTGGGGGCTACGAACAGTACTTC
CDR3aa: CSALGGYEQYF

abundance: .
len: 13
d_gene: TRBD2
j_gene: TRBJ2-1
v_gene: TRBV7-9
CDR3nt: TGTGCCAGCAGCCAGACTAGCGTCAGTGAGCAGTTCTTC
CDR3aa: CASSQTSVSEQFF

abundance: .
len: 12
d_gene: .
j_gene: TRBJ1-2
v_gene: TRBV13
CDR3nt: TGTGCCAGCAGCTCGGGGGGATTTGGCTACACCTTC
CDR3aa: CASSSGGFGYTF

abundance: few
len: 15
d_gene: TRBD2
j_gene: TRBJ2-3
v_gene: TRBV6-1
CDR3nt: TGTGCCAGCAGTGAAGCACTAGCGGGAGCAGATACGCAGTATTTT
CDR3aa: CASSEALAGADTQYF

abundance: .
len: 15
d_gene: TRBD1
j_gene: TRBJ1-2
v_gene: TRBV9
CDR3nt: TGTGCCAGCAGCGAGCAAGACAGGGCTAACTATGGCTACACCTTC
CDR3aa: CASSEQDRANYGYTF

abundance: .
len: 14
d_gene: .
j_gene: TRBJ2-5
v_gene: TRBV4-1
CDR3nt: TGCGCCAGCAGCCAAGAAAGGGGAAAAGAGACCCAGTACTTC
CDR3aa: CASSQERGKETQYF

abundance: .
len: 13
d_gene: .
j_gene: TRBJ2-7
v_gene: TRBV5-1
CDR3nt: TGCGCCAGCAGCTTTTGGGTGGCCAACGAGCAGTACTTC
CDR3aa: CASSFWVANEQYF